This TCR beta chain was identified during a study of shared clonotypes between healthy human individuals. An assay was performed, and its level was deep. Generated by immunoSEQ multiplex PCR, the TCRdb table keeps only in-frame clones and is missing some. The sample lists about 1 million clones; around 75% were seen once. There are 16 residues in the CDR3. After removal of 5 bases from V and 4 bases from J, the junction contained 4 bases not matched to a gene. Germline CDR1 and CDR2: SGHTA and FQGNSA. The sample was memory CD4+ T cells sorted from blood. Sample subset: CD45RA-negative fraction. This TCR was recovered from a man younger than 35 in good health. The V and J genes are TRBV7-2 and TRBJ2-5, with 16 bases fitting TRBD2. The CDR3 loop is CASSPGLAGGLETQYF. As DNA, the CDR3 is TGTGCCAGCAGCCCGGGACTAGCGGGAGGGCTAGAGACCCAGTACTTC.